This section outlines one T cell receptor (beta chain) sequence together with its context. The CDR3 is made up of 14 amino acids. Trimming stripped 4 bases from V and 1 base from J, with 11 bases between. Germline V lookup: CDR1 SGHRS, CDR2 YFSETQ. This sample was taken from a study of blood T cell repertoires in COVID-19. Study context: Sites in the United States, Italy and Spain provided acute and convalescent COVID-19 samples. PBMCs, B-cell-depleted T cells, or T cells were the source of the cDNA or gDNA that made up the material.

Method: immunoSEQ multiplex PCR; TCRdb's copy keeps in-frame clones and lacks some. The sample includes some 140,000 clones, approximately 83% of them seen just once. The chain carries TRBV5-1 and TRBJ1-1, with D possibly matching TRBD1 (5 bases). Material: peripheral blood. The source is a woman aged 55-70 years with COVID-19, enrolled during active disease. CDR3 nucleotide sequence: TGCGCCAGCAGCGTGGGACTTAGGAACACTGAAGCTTTCTTT. Translation gives CASSVGLRNTEAFF.